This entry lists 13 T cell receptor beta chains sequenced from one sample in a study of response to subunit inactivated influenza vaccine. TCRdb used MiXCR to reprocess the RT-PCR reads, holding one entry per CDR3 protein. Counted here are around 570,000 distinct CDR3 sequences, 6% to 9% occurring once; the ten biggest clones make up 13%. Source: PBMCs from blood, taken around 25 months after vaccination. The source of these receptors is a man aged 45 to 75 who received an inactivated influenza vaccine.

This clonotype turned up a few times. The CDR3: CASSFRQGGAFF. CDR3 in DNA: TGTGCCAGCAGCTTTCGACAGGGCGGAGCTTTCTTT. V usage is TRBV7-2 and J usage is TRBJ1-1; 7 positions agree with TRBD1. Germline loops: CDR1 SGHTA, CDR2 FQGNSA. V lost 3 bases to trimming and J lost 10 bases; unmatched junction nucleotides: 5. The CDR3 is made up of 12 amino acids.

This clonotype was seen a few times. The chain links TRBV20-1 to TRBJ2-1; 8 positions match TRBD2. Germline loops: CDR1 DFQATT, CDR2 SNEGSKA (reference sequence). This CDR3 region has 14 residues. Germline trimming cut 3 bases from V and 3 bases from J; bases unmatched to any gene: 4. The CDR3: CSASIAGRYNEQFF. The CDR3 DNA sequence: TGCAGTGCTAGTATAGCGGGACGCTACAATGAGCAGTTCTTC.

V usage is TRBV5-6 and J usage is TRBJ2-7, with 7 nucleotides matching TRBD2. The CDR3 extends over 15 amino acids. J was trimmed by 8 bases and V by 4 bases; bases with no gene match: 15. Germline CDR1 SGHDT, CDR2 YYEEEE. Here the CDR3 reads CASSPMSGRRDQQYF. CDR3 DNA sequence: TGTGCCAGCAGCCCGATGTCCGGGAGGAGGGACCAGCAGTACTTC.

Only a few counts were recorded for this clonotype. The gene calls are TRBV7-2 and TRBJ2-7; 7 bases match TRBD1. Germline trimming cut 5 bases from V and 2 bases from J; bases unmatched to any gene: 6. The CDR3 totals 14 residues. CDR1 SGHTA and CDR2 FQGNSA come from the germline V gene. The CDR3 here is CASSRRDSPYEQYF. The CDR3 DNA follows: TGTGCCAGCAGCCGTCGGGACAGCCCCTACGAGCAGTACTTC.

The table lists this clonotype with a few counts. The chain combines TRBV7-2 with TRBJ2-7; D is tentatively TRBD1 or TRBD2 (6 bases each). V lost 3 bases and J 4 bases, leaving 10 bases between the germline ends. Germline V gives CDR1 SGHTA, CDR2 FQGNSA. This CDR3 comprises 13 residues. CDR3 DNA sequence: TGTGCCAGCAGCTTGCGGGACATTTACGAGCAGTACTTC. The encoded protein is CASSLRDIYEQYF.

Here the CDR3 reads CASSQGSGKSYEQYF. The CDR3 coding sequence is TGCGCCAGCAGCCAAGGTAGCGGGAAAAGCTACGAGCAGTACTTC. The rearrangement uses TRBV4-3 and TRBJ2-7; 8 bases fit TRBD2. Germline CDR1 reads LGHNA; CDR2 reads YSLEER. The CDR3 is 15 amino acids. Trimming at V came to 1 base and at J to 3 bases, leaving 5 bases not matched to a gene.

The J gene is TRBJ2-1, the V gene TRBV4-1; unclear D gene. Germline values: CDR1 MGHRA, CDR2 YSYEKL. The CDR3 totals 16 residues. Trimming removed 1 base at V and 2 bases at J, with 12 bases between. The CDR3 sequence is CASSQVALSTYNEQFF. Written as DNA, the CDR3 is TGCGCCAGCAGCCAAGTGGCACTCTCTACCTACAATGAGCAGTTCTTC.

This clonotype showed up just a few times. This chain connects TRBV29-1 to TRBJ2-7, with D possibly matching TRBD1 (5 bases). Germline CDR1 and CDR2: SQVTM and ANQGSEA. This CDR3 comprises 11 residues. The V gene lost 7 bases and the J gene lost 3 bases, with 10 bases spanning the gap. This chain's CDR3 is CSGGSLYEQYF. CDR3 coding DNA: TGCAGCGGGGGCTCACTCTACGAGCAGTACTTC.

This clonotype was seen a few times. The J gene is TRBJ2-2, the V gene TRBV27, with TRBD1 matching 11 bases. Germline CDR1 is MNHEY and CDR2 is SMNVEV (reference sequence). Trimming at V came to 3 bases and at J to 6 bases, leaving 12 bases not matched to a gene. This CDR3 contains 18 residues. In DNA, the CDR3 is TGTGCCAGCAGTTTCGGATCCGGGACAGGGGGAGGGGCCGGGGAGCTGTTTTTT. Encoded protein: CASSFGSGTGGGAGELFF.

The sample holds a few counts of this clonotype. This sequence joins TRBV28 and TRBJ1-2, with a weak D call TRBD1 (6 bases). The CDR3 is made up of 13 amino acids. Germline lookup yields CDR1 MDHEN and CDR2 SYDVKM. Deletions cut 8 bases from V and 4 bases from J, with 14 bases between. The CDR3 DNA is TGTGCCAGCCGACCGGGGGCAGGCTATGGCTACACCTTC. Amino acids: CASRPGAGYGYTF.

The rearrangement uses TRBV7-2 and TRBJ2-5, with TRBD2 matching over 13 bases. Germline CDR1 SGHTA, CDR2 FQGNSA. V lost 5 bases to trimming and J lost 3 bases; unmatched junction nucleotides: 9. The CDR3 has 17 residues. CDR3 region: CASSPRTSGSYKETQYF. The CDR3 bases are TGTGCCAGCAGCCCCCGGACTAGCGGGAGTTACAAAGAGACCCAGTACTTC. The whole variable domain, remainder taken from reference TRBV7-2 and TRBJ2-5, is GAGVSQSPSNKVTEKGKDVELRCDPISGHTALYWYRQSLGQGLEFLIYFQGNSAPDKSGLPSDRFSAERTGGSVSTLTIQRTQQEDSAVYLCASSPRTSGSYKETQYFGPGTRLLVL.

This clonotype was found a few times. CDR3 sequence: CASSLFFQGQGANEQYF. The CDR3 region has the DNA TGTGCCAGCAGTTTATTCTTCCAGGGACAGGGGGCAAACGAGCAGTACTTC. The chain combines TRBV27 with TRBJ2-7; 12 nucleotides agree with TRBD1. The CDR3 length is 17 residues. V shed 1 base and J 5 bases; nucleotides not matched to a gene: 9. Germline V CDR1 and CDR2: MNHEY, SMNVEV (reference sequence).

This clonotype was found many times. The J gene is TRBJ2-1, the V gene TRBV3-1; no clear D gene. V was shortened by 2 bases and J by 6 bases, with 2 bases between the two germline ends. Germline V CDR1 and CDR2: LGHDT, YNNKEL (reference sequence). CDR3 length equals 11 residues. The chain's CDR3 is CASSQFNEQFF. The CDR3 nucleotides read TGTGCCAGCAGCCAATTCAATGAGCAGTTCTTC.